Each of the 32 T cell receptor beta chains below was sequenced from the same sample in a study of blood T cells in healthy people across ages (dated by TCRdb to the mid-2010s). Preparation of the library involved 5' RACE. This sample was sequenced with an Illumina HiSeq 2500. A second PCR of roughly 7 to 11 cycles was performed with a sample-barcoded 5' primer and a J-beta primer mix. The public reads were reprocessed in TCRdb via fastp at Q25 and MiXCR, keeping in-frame beta chains. Each entry is one CDR3 protein sequence, shown with its most common DNA and genes. The sample yields over 500,000 distinct CDR3 sequences; 27% were counted once. Approximately 3.5% of the sample comes from the top ten. Separately, the same data were catalogued under a study of T cells of mothers and their children.

The sample was blood. These receptors were taken from a boy aged 2 to 10 in good health.

This clonotype was detected a few times. The chain combines TRBV7-2 with TRBJ2-5, with 7 bases matching TRBD2. This CDR3 spans 13 amino acids. Trimming removed 4 bases from V and 7 bases from J; junction bases left unmatched: 6. The germline V gene encodes CDR1 SGHTA and CDR2 FQGNSA. The CDR3 coding sequence is TGTGCCAGCAGCTCTGGGGGGGGACGGACCCAGTACTTC. It yields the protein CASSSGGGRTQYF.

The V and J genes are TRBV5-1 and TRBJ2-5, with 14 bases that match TRBD2. Gene TRBJ2-1 matches the end of the DNA better, so the J call may be wrong. Germline CDR1 and CDR2: SGHRS and YFSETQ. The CDR3 covers 17 residues. The CDR3 spells CASSKRTSGRPSNEQFF. The CDR3, as DNA: TGCGCCAGCAGCAAACGGACTAGCGGGAGGCCATCCAATGAGCAGTTCTTC.

The V gene is TRBV7-8, the J gene TRBJ2-5, with D perhaps TRBD1 (5 bases). The CDR3 length is 15 residues. Looked up from germline, CDR1 is SGHVS and CDR2 is FQNEAQ. The ends were cut back, 2 bases at V and 5 bases at J, with 15 bases in the middle. The CDR3 region is CASSLRWGPKETQYF. In DNA, the CDR3 is TGTGCCAGCAGCTTAAGGTGGGGCCCCAAGGAGACCCAGTACTTC.

The CDR3 is CASSNGQGRETQYF. The CDR3 DNA sequence: TGCGCCAGCAGCAACGGACAGGGAAGAGAGACCCAGTACTTC. The chain recombines TRBV5-1 with TRBJ2-5; TRBD1 matches 8 bases. Looked up from germline, CDR1 is SGHRS and CDR2 is YFSETQ. The CDR3 spans 14 residues. J gave up 4 bases and V 4 bases, and 6 bases lay outside the gene matches. Combining the CDR3 with reference TRBV5-1 and TRBJ2-5 gives the whole variable domain KAGVTQTPRYLIKTRGQQVTLSCSPISGHRSVSWYQQTPGQGLQFLFEYFSETQRNKGNFPGRFSGRQFSNSRSEMNVSTLELGDSALYLCASSNGQGRETQYFGPGTRLLVL.

This chain uses TRBV7-8 with TRBJ2-3; D may be TRBD1 or TRBD2 (5 bases each). The CDR3 is 16 residues long. Trimming pared 5 bases from V and 0 bases from J, leaving 15 bases between. CDR1 SGHVS and CDR2 FQNEAQ come from the germline V gene. The CDR3 loop is CASSLGSRASTDTQYF. The CDR3 coding sequence is TGTGCCAGCAGCCTGGGGAGCAGGGCTAGCACAGATACGCAGTATTTT.

This clonotype was seen more than once but under ten times. The genes are TRBV6-5 and TRBJ1-6; possible D gene TRBD1, 6 bases. There are 14 residues in the CDR3. V shed 6 bases and J shed 5 bases, with 11 bases lying between them. Germline CDR1 is MNHEY and CDR2 is SVGAGI. CDR3 DNA sequence: TGTGCCAGCAGCCGGACAGTTAATAATTCACCCCTCCACTTT. Amino acid sequence: CASSRTVNNSPLHF.

This clonotype has just a few counts. The J gene is TRBJ1-2, the V gene TRBV3-1; a possible D gene is TRBD1 (6 bases). Germline CDR1 and CDR2: LGHDT and YNNKEL (reference sequence). The germline V and J ends were trimmed by 2 bases and 3 bases, with 10 bases remaining between them. The CDR3 loop spans 14 amino acids. The CDR3 region is CASSQLQGDYGYTF. The CDR3, as DNA: TGTGCCAGCAGCCAACTACAGGGAGACTATGGCTACACCTTC. The complete variable domain, with remaining parts taken from reference TRBV3-1 and TRBJ1-2, reads DTAVSQTPKYLVTQMGNDKSIKCEQNLGHDTMYWYKQDSKKFLKIMFSYNNKELIINETVPNRFSPKSPDKAHLNLHINSLELGDSAVYFCASSQLQGDYGYTFGSGTRLTVV.

A single count supports this clonotype. V is TRBV18 and J is TRBJ2-1; D may be TRBD1 (6 bases). The CDR3 length is 16 residues. Trimming shortened V by 2 bases and J by 4 bases, and 15 bases separated the two germline ends. Germline lookup yields CDR1 KGHSH and CDR2 LQKENI. CDR3 in amino acids: CASSPSAARGYNEQFF. CDR3 nucleotides: TGTGCCAGCTCACCAAGTGCGGCTAGGGGGTACAATGAGCAGTTCTTC.

This clonotype was detected only a few times. The CDR3 loop reads CSVYGQGAAGELFF. The CDR3 nucleotides read TGCAGCGTTTACGGACAGGGGGCTGCGGGGGAGCTGTTTTTT. The chain links TRBV29-1 to TRBJ2-2; 11 bases match TRBD1. Germline V CDR1 and CDR2: SQVTM, ANQGSEA. CDR3 length: 14 amino acids. Trimming cost V 5 bases and J 8 bases; bases outside gene matches: 7.

The rearrangement joins TRBV20-1 to TRBJ2-5; D is unresolved. The DNA end is a closer match to TRBJ2-7, so the J assignment may be wrong. CDR1 DFQATT and CDR2 SNEGSKA come from the germline V gene (reference sequence). The CDR3 has 14 residues. Here the CDR3 reads CSARGGGNSYEQYF. The CDR3 nucleotides read TGCAGTGCTAGAGGAGGCGGTAACTCCTACGAGCAGTACTTC.

Worth noting for this clonotype: The CDR3 end shows no conserved phenylalanine or tryptophan, and so a read error is likely. No DNA is shown, since the ends of the CDR3 on it are uncertain; the CDR3 is the one TCRdb lists. V usage is TRBV7-2 and J usage is TRBJ2-7; the table names TRBD2, a call not compared with the DNA. Germline V gene sequence: CDR1 SGHTA, CDR2 FQGNSA. The CDR3 adds up to 13 amino acids, both ends counted. The CDR3 spells CASSSTSGAPGYI.

This clonotype has at least ten counts. The chain employs TRBV9 and TRBJ2-6; possibly TRBD1 for D (6 bases). The CDR3 consists of 15 residues. Trimming stripped 5 bases from V and 1 base from J, with 10 bases between. The germline V gene encodes CDR1 SGDLS and CDR2 YYNGEE. CDR3 in DNA: TGTGCCAGCAGTGCTCAGGGGTCTGGGGCCAACGTCCTGACTTTC. This codes for CASSAQGSGANVLTF.

The chain couples TRBV13 to TRBJ1-1; D is unclear. CDR1 is PRHDT, CDR2 FYEKMQ, per germline (reference sequence). V was pared by 5 bases and J by 8 bases, with 18 bases between. The CDR3 runs 14 residues. CDR3 coding DNA: TGTGCCAGCAGCCCCAGTTTACGGGTTTCGGAAGCTTTCTTT. Translation: CASSPSLRVSEAFF. The whole variable domain, remainder taken from reference TRBV13 and TRBJ1-1, is AAGVIQSPRHLIKEKRETATLKCYPIPRHDTVYWYQQGPGQDPQFLISFYEKMQSDKGSIPDRFSAQQFSDYHSELNMSSLELGDSALYFCASSPSLRVSEAFFGQGTRLTVV.

The chain is built from TRBV5-8 and TRBJ1-1, with D possibly being TRBD1 (6 bases). V was cut by 4 bases and J by 1 base, with 14 bases left in between. Per the germline V gene, CDR1 is SGHTS and CDR2 is YDEGEE. The CDR3 covers 15 residues. The CDR3 coding sequence is TGTGCCAGCAGCACTAACAGGGCTGCGAACACTGAAGCTTTCTTT. Translation: CASSTNRAANTEAFF.

This clonotype has at least ten counts. V gene TRBV29-1 combines with J gene TRBJ1-4, with D possibly matching TRBD1 (6 bases). The CDR3 extends over 14 amino acids. Germline V CDR1 and CDR2: SQVTM, ANQGSEA. The germline V and J ends were trimmed by 6 bases and 4 bases, with 15 bases remaining between them. CDR3: CSVDLGQRNEKLFF. CDR3 nucleotides: TGCAGCGTGGATCTAGGACAGCGTAATGAAAAACTGTTTTTT.

As for this clonotype: Mismatch with germline at one junction end may stem from a read error. This rearrangement joins TRBV25-1 to TRBJ2-7; tentatively, D is TRBD1 or TRBD2 (5 bases each). The CDR3 runs to 13 residues. Germline assignment: CDR1 MGHDK and CDR2 SYGVNS. CDR3 sequence reads: CASSGGASYEQHF. The CDR3 DNA follows: TGTGCCAGCAGTGGAGGGGCATCCTACGAGCAGCACTTC.

The chain has TRBV7-9 and TRBJ2-3, with TRBD2 identical over 11 bases. V lost 5 bases to trimming and J lost 0 bases; unmatched junction nucleotides: 4. CDR3 length: 16 amino acids. Germline V gene sequence: CDR1 SEHNR, CDR2 FQNEAQ (reference sequence). CDR3 nucleotide sequence: TGTGCCAGCAGCCCATTAGCGGGAGGGAGCACAGATACGCAGTATTTT. It codes for CASSPLAGGSTDTQYF.

The genes are TRBV6-2 or TRBV6-3 and TRBJ2-3; D may be TRBD1 (5 bases). The CDR3 has 14 amino acids. CDR1 is MNHEY, CDR2 SVGEGT, per germline. V gave up 2 bases and J gave up 5 bases, with 11 bases separating them. In DNA form, the CDR3 reads TGTGCCAGCAGTTACGGTTCAGGGCGAGATACGCAGTATTTT. Amino acids: CASSYGSGRDTQYF.

In this sample, this clonotype turned up a few times. The rearrangement joins TRBV27 to TRBJ2-7, with D tentatively TRBD1 or TRBD2 (5 bases each). The CDR3 loop spans 17 amino acids. Between the trimmed V and J ends, which lost 4 bases and 3 bases, there was a span of 22 bases. The germline CDR1 and CDR2 sequences are MNHEY and SMNVEV (reference sequence). CDR3 nucleotides: TGTGCCAGCAGTTCTATAACCCCTCTCGGGACGGGCTACGAGCAGTACTTC. It specifies CASSSITPLGTGYEQYF.

J is TRBJ1-1 and V is TRBV20-1, with D possibly being TRBD1 (6 bases). Trimming stripped 7 bases from V and 8 bases from J, with 14 bases between. Germline V gene sequence: CDR1 DFQATT, CDR2 SNEGSKA (reference sequence). This CDR3 is built from 11 residues. CDR3 in amino acids: CSGGGGPEAFF. The CDR3 nucleotides read TGCAGTGGGGGTGGGGGCCCCGAAGCTTTCTTT.

The CDR3 region has the DNA TGTGCCATTCCGGAAGGGACAGGGGAACCCTATAGCAATCAGCCCCAGCATTTT. Protein: CAIPEGTGEPYSNQPQHF. The V gene is TRBV9, the J gene TRBJ1-5; 10 bases agree with TRBD1. Germline V gene sequence: CDR1 SGDLS, CDR2 YYNGEE. CDR3 size: 18 residues. Trimming at V came to 9 bases and at J to 0 bases, leaving 15 bases not matched to a gene.

There are a few counts of this clonotype. The chain couples TRBV28 to TRBJ2-1; 9 bases match TRBD1. With the DNA end fitting TRBJ2-5 better, the J assignment may be wrong. The germline V gene has CDR1 MDHEN and CDR2 SYDVKM. The CDR3 is 14 amino acids. The CDR3 loop reads CASSKQGAKETQYF. DNA of the CDR3: TGTGCCAGCAGTAAACAGGGGGCCAAAGAGACCCAGTACTTC.

This clonotype was recorded a few times. The CDR3 DNA reads TGTGCCAGCAGTGGCGACAGGAGTACGCAGTACTTC. The encoded protein is CASSGDRSTQYF. The chain joins TRBV12-3 or TRBV12-4 to TRBJ2-7, with D maybe TRBD1 (6 bases). The CDR3 contains 12 residues. V lost 5 bases and J 9 bases, leaving 14 bases between the germline ends.

The rearrangement joins TRBV9 to TRBJ2-5; 7 nucleotides line up with TRBD1. Germline trimming cut 9 bases from V and 1 base from J; bases unmatched to any gene: 12. The CDR3 runs 15 residues. Germline V gene sequence: CDR1 SGDLS, CDR2 YYNGEE. CDR3 in DNA: TGTGCCACGACAAGGGGGCTAGGGGCCCAAGAGACCCAGTACTTC. Translating gives CATTRGLGAQETQYF.

The chain is built from TRBV29-1 and TRBJ2-5; D gene unclear. The J call may be wrong; the DNA end is better matched by TRBJ2-7. The CDR3 has 15 amino acids. Germline-derived CDR1 and CDR2 are SQVTM and ANQGSEA. This chain's CDR3 is CSVEPYGTTDYEQYF. The CDR3 region has the DNA TGCAGCGTTGAGCCGTACGGCACCACAGACTACGAGCAGTACTTC.

This clonotype was picked up a small number of times. This sequence joins TRBV24-1 and TRBJ2-3, with a weak D call TRBD2 (6 bases). This CDR3 contains 13 residues. V shed 5 bases and J shed 5 bases, with 10 bases lying between them. Germline CDR1 KGHDR, CDR2 SFDVKD. The CDR3 nucleotides read TGTGCCACCAGTGGCCATAGCGGAGATACGCAGTATTTT. Encoded protein: CATSGHSGDTQYF.

The chain links TRBV12-3 or TRBV12-4 to TRBJ2-1; D is unclear. The DNA end is a closer match to TRBJ2-5, so the J assignment may be wrong. CDR3 size: 14 residues. This chain's CDR3 is CASSLMQLPETQYF. CDR3 DNA sequence: TGTGCCAGCAGTTTAATGCAGCTACCGGAGACCCAGTACTTC.

This clonotype was seen only a few times. The chain has TRBV7-9 and TRBJ1-1, with unresolved D. Germline V gene sequence: CDR1 SEHNR, CDR2 FQNEAQ (reference sequence). Deletions cut 1 base from V and 6 bases from J, with 6 bases between. The CDR3 is 12 amino acids. The CDR3 sequence is CASSLDRAEAFF. CDR3 bases: TGTGCCAGCAGCTTAGACCGCGCTGAAGCTTTCTTT.

This chain links TRBV16 with TRBJ1-5; 7 bases map to TRBD1. The trim removed 2 bases at V and 0 bases at J, leaving 4 bases unmatched. This CDR3 is built from 16 residues. In germline, CDR1 is KGHSY, CDR2 FQNENV. The CDR3: CASSQKTGYSNQPQHF. The CDR3 DNA reads as TGTGCCAGCAGCCAAAAGACAGGGTATAGCAATCAGCCCCAGCATTTT.

This clonotype has just a few counts. The V call is TRBV12-3 or TRBV12-4, the J call TRBJ1-1; D not certain. The CDR3 consists of 13 residues. Trimming shortened V by 7 bases and J by 2 bases, and 11 bases separated the two germline ends. The CDR3 DNA follows: TGTGCCAGCAACCTCAGAGTTAACACTGAAGCTTTCTTT. It specifies CASNLRVNTEAFF.

This clonotype was seen more than once but under ten times. The rearrangement joins TRBV5-6 to TRBJ2-3; 10 positions match TRBD2. Germline values: CDR1 SGHDT, CDR2 YYEEEE. Losses at the gene ends were 4 bases for V and 6 bases for J; bases not matched to a gene: 14. This CDR3 is built from 17 residues. The DNA of the CDR3 is TGTGCCAGCAGCCCAAAATCACTAGCGGGACGGATGGATACGCAGTATTTT. Protein sequence: CASSPKSLAGRMDTQYF.

This clonotype was observed many times. This sequence joins TRBV20-1 and TRBJ2-5, with 7 bases identical to TRBD2. The V gene's germline CDR1 is DFQATT and CDR2 SNEGSKA (reference sequence). The CDR3 consists of 12 residues. The V gene end was trimmed by 1 base and the J gene end by 6 bases; junction bases not matched to a gene: 2. CDR3 amino acids: CSARGGGKTQYF. Here the CDR3 DNA reads TGCAGTGCTAGAGGGGGGGGAAAGACCCAGTACTTC.